This entry describes one TCR beta chain. Its antigen remains unidentified. A sample-barcoded 5' primer and a J-beta primer mix were used in a second PCR of about 6 to 12 cycles. The authors tagged each cDNA molecule using a template-switch adaptor with 12 random nucleotides. TCRdb passed the 5' RACE reads through MiXCR, listing each CDR3 protein once. Counted here are around 1,100,000 distinct CDR3 sequences, roughly two fifths occurring once; the ten biggest clones make up under 15%. V lost 0 bases and J lost 5, with 19 bases in between. This CDR3 contains 16 residues. Germline V gene data show CDR1 as DFQATT and CDR2 as SNEGSKA (reference sequence). The sample is drawn from a study of blood T cells in healthy people across ages. General observations from the study: Unsorted PBMCs prevented conclusive naive versus antigen-experienced comparison. Roughly linearly, TCR beta diversity per million T cells fell as age increased.

Every donor gave 9.5 to 10 milliliters of peripheral blood. Sequenced material: blood. This receptor was identified in a man aged 18 to 30 in good health. The chain joins TRBV20-1 to TRBJ1-1; tentatively, D is TRBD1 (6 bases). CDR3 nucleotide sequence: TGCAGTGCTAGAGAGTACTCCGGGGGGCGGAGGACTGAAGCTTTCTTT. Translation: CSAREYSGGRRTEAFF.